The source of this T cell receptor (beta chain) is a study of T cells in Graves' hyperthyroidism and ophthalmopathy. The wider study: Peripheral blood was taken when the disease was first diagnosed, before any treatment began. Study-wide results and limits: Most expanded thyroid clonotypes above 0.001 recurred in blood.

This clonotype has ten or more counts. Its antigen is unknown. Germline CDR1 SGHAT, CDR2 FQDESV (reference sequence). Trimming took off 3 bases at V and 0 bases at J, with 9 bases between the two ends. The CDR3 sequence is 14 residues long. RNA transcripts provided the source from which TCR beta CDR3 regions were amplified. Using the HTBI primer set, a first-round RT-PCR was run on the TCR CDR3. TCRdb used MiXCR to reprocess the multiplex PCR reads, holding one entry per CDR3 protein. Of more than 300,000 distinct CDR3 sequences in the sample, about 14% were seen once. Sequenced sample: blood. This TCR derives from a woman between 55 and 75 years old with Graves' hyperthyroidism. The genes are TRBV11-1 and TRBJ2-7; a possible D gene is TRBD1 (5 bases). CDR3: CASSFQGFSYEQYF. CDR3 nucleotide sequence: TGTGCCAGCAGCTTCCAGGGATTCTCCTACGAGCAGTACTTC.